This is a list of T cell receptor beta chains from one sample in a study of blood T cell repertoires in COVID-19. Assay used: immunoSEQ multiplex PCR; TCRdb lists only in-frame clones, some missing. The repertoire has 130,000 to 150,000 clones, 81% of them found once; the top ten carry about 7.5%. Source material: peripheral blood. These receptors all come from a human donor in a cohort sampled during active COVID-19. The CDR3 runs from the conserved cysteine through the conserved F or W. Fields, in order: J gene, V gene, D gene, clone size, CDR3 DNA, CDR3 protein. D genes are given only for firm matches. Clone size appears in some rows only: once, few, many, or a class for an expanded clone.

>TRBJ2-3|TRBV18|TRBD2|-
TGTGCCAGCTCACCCAGCGGGAGCTACACAGATACGCAGTATTTT
CASSPSGSYTDTQYF
>TRBJ2-2|TRBV5-4|TRBD1|few
TGTGCCAGCAGCACAGGGGGCGCGAACACCGGGGAGCTGTTTTTT
CASSTGGANTGELFF
>TRBJ2-5|TRBV18|-|-
TGTGCCAGCTCACCGGAGGTTGAGACCCAGTACTTC
CASSPEVETQYF
>TRBJ2-2|TRBV4-3|-|-
TGCGCCAGCAGCCAAGATTTGAGACTTTACTCCTACACCGGGGAGCTGTTTTTT
CASSQDLRLYSYTGELFF
>TRBJ2-3|TRBV9|TRBD1|-
TGTGCCAGCAGCGTAGGCATCGGACAGGCCAGAGATACGCAGTATTTT
CASSVGIGQARDTQYF
>TRBJ2-2|TRBV28|-|once
TGTGCCAGCAGTTTGGGAGGCAACACCGGGGAGCTGTTTTTT
CASSLGGNTGELFF
>TRBJ2-7|TRBV7-2|-|-
TGTGCCAGCAGCTTAGAAGATCGGAGGGAGCAGTACTTC
CASSLEDRREQYF
>TRBJ2-2|TRBV4-3|-|-
TGCGCCAGCAGCCAAGAGGGGCTCGGGTGGGGGCCACCTAACACCGGGGAGCTGTTTTTT
CASSQEGLGWGPPNTGELFF
>TRBJ2-7|TRBV4-1|-|-
TGCGCCAGCAGCCAAGACGGGGGAGGAGCCTACGAGCAGTACTTC
CASSQDGGGAYEQYF
>TRBJ1-2|TRBV7-2|TRBD1|few
TGTGCCAGCAGCTTAACCGGACAGGGAGGGTATGGCTACACCTTC
CASSLTGQGGYGYTF
>TRBJ2-5|TRBV7-2|-|-
TGTGCCAGCAGCGTACAGTGGCAAGAGACCCAGTACTTC
CASSVQWQETQYF
>TRBJ2-7|TRBV28|TRBD1|-
TGTGCCAGCCTTCACCCATTACAGGGGACCTCCTACGAGCAGTACTTC
CASLHPLQGTSYEQYF
>TRBJ2-7|TRBV9|TRBD2|-
TGTGCCAGCGGCTCGGGAGGGGCTACGGAGCAGTACTTC
CASGSGGATEQYF
>TRBJ2-7|TRBV2|-|few
TGTGCCAGCAGTGTCGACAGCTCCTACGAGCAGTACTTC
CASSVDSSYEQYF
>TRBJ2-2|TRBV18|TRBD1|-
TGTGCCAGCTCACGAATACAAACTGGCACAGGGGCGAACACCGGGGAGCTGTTTTTT
CASSRIQTGTGANTGELFF
>TRBJ2-1|TRBV12-3/TRBV12-4|-|-
TGTGCCAGCGACAGTACCTCCTACAATGAGCAGTTCTTC
CASDSTSYNEQFF
>TRBJ1-5|TRBV6-1|-|-
TGTGCCAGCGCTGAAGCGGTCAGTAGCAATCAGCCCCAGCATTTT
CASAEAVSSNQPQHF
>TRBJ2-5|TRBV28|TRBD2|-
TGTGCCAGCAGGGTCTCGGGGGGGGACAAGGAGACCCAGTACTTC
CASRVSGGDKETQYF
>TRBJ2-2|TRBV5-1|TRBD2|few
TGCGCCAGCAGCTTGGCAGCGGGAGGGCCTTTTTCCGGGGAGCTGTTTTTT
CASSLAAGGPFSGELFF
>TRBJ2-5|TRBV28|-|-
TGTGCCAGCAGTCCGCCTGTCGGGAGCCTAGAGACCCAGTACTTC
CASSPPVGSLETQYF
>TRBJ1-2|TRBV6-5|TRBD1|-
TGTGCCAGCAGCCCACAGGGGTACTATGGCTACACCTTC
CASSPQGYYGYTF
>TRBJ1-6|TRBV4-3|-|-
TGCGCCAGCAGCACGCGGACAGAAAATTCACCCCTCCACTTT
CASSTRTENSPLHF
>TRBJ2-7|TRBV28|TRBD1|few
TGTGCCAGCAGACTACACGACAGGGCCCTCGGCGAGCAGTACTTC
CASRLHDRALGEQYF
>TRBJ2-1|TRBV7-9|-|-
TGTGCCAGCAGTTTTCGGTCCCGTTCCTACAATGAGCAGTTCTTC
CASSFRSRSYNEQFF
>TRBJ1-1|TRBV29-1|TRBD1|-
TGCAGCGTAGCCAAAGGGGGCGAGGGGACTGAAGCTTTCTTT
CSVAKGGEGTEAFF
>TRBJ2-5|TRBV19|TRBD1|-
TGTGCCAGTGGACCCTGGACAGGGGGAGGAGGTGAGACCCAGTACTTC
CASGPWTGGGGETQYF
>TRBJ1-2|TRBV28|-|-
TGTGCCAGCAGTGTTTGGCAGGCAAGCGGGTATGGCTACACCTTC
CASSVWQASGYGYTF
>TRBJ1-5|TRBV18|TRBD1|-
TGTGCCAGCTCACTTCAGACAGGGGATCAGCCCCAGCATTTT
CASSLQTGDQPQHF
>TRBJ2-7|TRBV20-1|TRBD2|-
TGCAGTGCTAGTTGGCCTAGCGGGGGTACCTACGAGCAGTACTTC
CSASWPSGGTYEQYF
>TRBJ2-1|TRBV5-4|TRBD2|-
TGTGCCAGCAGCGATCCTAGCGGGAGGGCCGGGGAGCAGTTCTTC
CASSDPSGRAGEQFF
>TRBJ2-3|TRBV7-2|TRBD2|-
TGTGCCAGCAGTTCCCAAGCGGGAGGCTACACAGATACGCAGTATTTT
CASSSQAGGYTDTQYF
>TRBJ1-2|TRBV6-6|-|-
TGTGCCAGCAGTTACTCAGCGGGCCAGCTCAATGGCTACACCTTC
CASSYSAGQLNGYTF
>TRBJ2-3|TRBV15|-|-
TGTGCCACCAGATTAGAGGGTGCTAGCACAGATACGCAGTATTTT
CATRLEGASTDTQYF
>TRBJ1-1|TRBV28|TRBD1|-
TGTGCCAGCAAAAGACAGGGTGGTACTGAAGCTTTCTTT
CASKRQGGTEAFF
>TRBJ2-7|TRBV19|-|few
TGTGCCAGTAGTAACAGGCCAGGCCGAGCCTACGAGCAGTACTTC
CASSNRPGRAYEQYF
>TRBJ2-5|TRBV21-1|-|-
TGTGCCAGCAGCAAAGCGCTGGTAGGGCAGGGGCAAGAGACCCAGTACTTC
CASSKALVGQGQETQYF
>TRBJ1-2|TRBV4-2|TRBD1|once
TGTGCCAGCAAGCGGGACAGGGCCCCCGTAGGCTATGGCTACACCTTC
CASKRDRAPVGYGYTF
>TRBJ1-5|TRBV6-5|-|-
TGTGCCAGCAGTTACTCTCGGGATAGCAATCAGCCCCAGCATTTT
CASSYSRDSNQPQHF
>TRBJ1-5|TRBV28|TRBD1|-
TGTGCCAGCAGTCCGAGACAGGGGTATCAGCCCCAGCATTTT
CASSPRQGYQPQHF
>TRBJ2-5|TRBV7-9|-|-
TGTGCCAGCAGCTTAGGAATAGCGGCTCTAGAGACCCAGTACTTC
CASSLGIAALETQYF
>TRBJ1-1|TRBV7-2|-|-
TGTGCCAGCAGCTTAGCCACAGGTAACACTGAAGCTTTCTTT
CASSLATGNTEAFF
>TRBJ2-5|TRBV19|TRBD2|-
TGTGCCAGTAGTAACTTAGCAAAGACTAGCGGGGGCCAAGAGACCCAGTACTTC
CASSNLAKTSGGQETQYF
>TRBJ2-7|TRBV27|TRBD1|-
TGTGCCAGCAGTCCATGGACAGGATACGTCTCCTACGAGCAGTACTTC
CASSPWTGYVSYEQYF
>TRBJ2-5|TRBV28|TRBD1|-
TGTGCCAGCAGTTTATGGAGGGGGCCGGGGGAGACCCAGTACTTC
CASSLWRGPGETQYF
>TRBJ2-7|TRBV6-2/TRBV6-3|-|-
TGTGCCAGCAGTTACTCGATTGGGGCAGGTGGTCTGCAGTACTTC
CASSYSIGAGGLQYF
>TRBJ2-3|TRBV28|-|-
TGTGCCAGCAGCCCGGGTATCACAGATACGCAGTATTTT
CASSPGITDTQYF
>TRBJ1-4|TRBV7-2|TRBD1|-
TGTGCCAGCAGGACCGGGACAGGGGATGAAAAACTGTTTTTT
CASRTGTGDEKLFF
>TRBJ2-3|TRBV14|TRBD2|-
TGTGCCAGCAGCCCCACTAGCGGGAGAATAGATACGCAGTATTTT
CASSPTSGRIDTQYF
>TRBJ1-4|TRBV5-1|-|-
TGCGCCAGCAGCCTTGGTGGGGGGGCAAATGAAAAACTGTTTTTT
CASSLGGGANEKLFF
>TRBJ2-7|TRBV3-1/TRBV3-2|TRBD2|-
TGTGCCAGCAGCCAAACGTCCGTAGCGGGGTCCTACGAGCAGTACTTC
CASSQTSVAGSYEQYF
>TRBJ2-7|TRBV6-5|TRBD2|-
TGTGCCAGCAGTTACTCCACTAGCGGGGCGCATTACGAGCAGTACTTC
CASSYSTSGAHYEQYF
>TRBJ2-1|TRBV18|-|-
TGTGCCAGCACGACGACTAACCCACAAGGGAATGAGCAGTTCTTC
CASTTTNPQGNEQFF
>TRBJ2-7|TRBV4-1|-|once
TGCGCCAGCAGCCAAGATTCGGCGCTAGACCTAGGCGAGCAGTACTTC
CASSQDSALDLGEQYF
>TRBJ2-7|TRBV5-1|-|-
TGCGCCAGCAGCTTGATCGGGAGCGGTAACGAGCAGTACTTC
CASSLIGSGNEQYF